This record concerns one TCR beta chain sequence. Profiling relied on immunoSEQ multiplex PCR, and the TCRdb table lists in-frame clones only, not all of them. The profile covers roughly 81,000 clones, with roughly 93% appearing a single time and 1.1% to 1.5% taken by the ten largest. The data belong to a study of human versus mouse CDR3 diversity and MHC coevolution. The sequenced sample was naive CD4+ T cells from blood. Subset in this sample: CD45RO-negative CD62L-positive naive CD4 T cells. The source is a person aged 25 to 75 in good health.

CDR3: CASSQEGQGVSYEQYF. In DNA, the CDR3 is TGTGCCAGCAGCCAGGAGGGACAGGGAGTATCCTACGAGCAGTACTTC. The V and J genes are TRBV4-2 and TRBJ2-7, with 9 bases fitting TRBD1. The CDR3 runs 16 residues. Germline V lookup: CDR1 LGHNA, CDR2 YNFKEQ. J was trimmed by 1 base and V by 3 bases; bases with no gene match: 7.